In this sample, the clone carrying this T cell receptor beta chain turned up many times. Using immunoSEQ multiplex PCR, the repertoire was profiled, and TCRdb retains in-frame clones only, with some absent. The sample records about 100,000 clones, approximately 86% being singletons. This entry is derived from a study of blood T cell repertoires in COVID-19. Germline V gene data show CDR1 as SGHRS and CDR2 as YFSETQ. This CDR3 is 13 amino acids long. The V end lost 4 bases, the J end lost 3 bases, and 10 bases lay between the germline ends. The receptor comes from a man in his fifties or sixties with acute or convalescent COVID-19. The chain combines TRBV5-1 with TRBJ2-5; D is uncertain. The sample taken for sequencing was peripheral blood. CDR3 in DNA: TGCGCCAGCAGCAAACGGCAGGAAGAGACCCAGTACTTC. This translates into CASSKRQEETQYF.